One sample yielded the 23 T cell receptor beta chains listed below, sequenced in a study of CD8 T cells in ankylosing spondylitis. MiXCR, applied by TCRdb to the 5' RACE reads, yields one record per CDR3 protein. The sample has roughly 240,000 distinct CDR3 sequences, approximately 30% seen once. The sequencing sample was made of blood, either unsorted or a sorted T cell fraction (not recorded which). Source of these receptors: a male donor with ankylosing spondylitis or in good health (not recorded which).

This clonotype showed up just a few times. The chain uses TRBV5-1 and TRBJ2-3; a possible D gene is TRBD2 (6 bases). Per the germline V gene, CDR1 is SGHRS and CDR2 is YFSETQ. V dropped 2 bases and J dropped 2 bases, with 27 bases sitting between them. This CDR3 is 20 amino acids long. CDR3 DNA: TGCGCCAGCAGCTTTACTAGCTCCCTCGCCCCAGACTACGCCACAGATACGCAGTATTTT. Its translation: CASSFTSSLAPDYATDTQYF. Full variable domain (missing parts from reference TRBV5-1 and TRBJ2-3): KAGVTQTPRYLIKTRGQQVTLSCSPISGHRSVSWYQQTPGQGLQFLFEYFSETQRNKGNFPGRFSGRQFSNSRSEMNVSTLELGDSALYLCASSFTSSLAPDYATDTQYFGPGTRLTVL.

The rearrangement links TRBV6-1 to TRBJ1-2; D unclear. Per the germline V gene, CDR1 is MNHNS and CDR2 is SASEGT. This CDR3 has 13 residues. The germline V and J ends were trimmed by 4 bases and 0 bases, with 6 bases remaining between them. The CDR3 loop is CASSAAANYGYTF. CDR3 bases: TGTGCCAGCAGTGCAGCCGCTAACTATGGCTACACCTTC.

The chain employs TRBV10-3 and TRBJ1-5; TRBD1 is a possible D gene (6 bases). The CDR3 covers 15 residues. Trimming stripped 0 bases from V and 7 bases from J, with 13 bases between. Germline V CDR1 and CDR2: ENHRY, SYGVKD. The CDR3 here is CAISESSTGLQPQHF. DNA for the CDR3: TGTGCCATCAGTGAGTCGAGCACAGGGCTCCAGCCCCAGCATTTT.

The chain uses TRBV5-5 and TRBJ2-2; D call uncertain. The CDR3 spans 15 residues. V gave up 1 base and J gave up 0 bases, with 7 bases separating them. Germline CDR1 is SGHKS and CDR2 is YYEKEE (reference sequence). The CDR3 sequence is CASSLLTANTGELFF. DNA of the CDR3: TGTGCCAGCAGCTTGCTTACAGCGAACACCGGGGAGCTGTTTTTT. Together with reference TRBV5-5 and TRBJ2-2, the CDR3 gives the full variable domain: DAGVTQSPTHLIKTRGQQVTLRCSPISGHKSVSWYQQVLGQGPQFIFQYYEKEERGRGNFPDRFSARQFPNYSSELNVNALLLGDSALYLCASSLLTANTGELFFGEGSRLTVL.

V and J are TRBV29-1 and TRBJ2-7; D possibly corresponds to TRBD1 (5 bases). CDR1 is SQVTM, CDR2 ANQGSEA, per germline. The CDR3 runs to 11 residues. Trimming pared 4 bases from V and 7 bases from J, leaving 11 bases between. Here the CDR3 DNA reads TGCAGCGTTGCCCTCCCAGGGGAGCAGTACTTC. It yields the protein CSVALPGEQYF.

CDR3 in DNA: TGTGCCAGCAGCTTGGGAATAGATGGCCCCTCCTACGAGCAGTACTTC. It specifies CASSLGIDGPSYEQYF. The chain joins TRBV11-2 to TRBJ2-7; the D is unclear. With 3 bases removed from V and 0 bases from J, the gap between germline ends came to 15 bases. CDR3 length: 16 amino acids. Germline V gene lookup returns CDR1 SGHAT and CDR2 FQNNGV.

Only a few counts were recorded for this clonotype. V is TRBV7-2 and J is TRBJ2-7, with D perhaps matching TRBD1 (5 bases). CDR3 size: 14 residues. Looked up from germline, CDR1 is SGHTA and CDR2 is FQGNSA. The germline V and J ends were trimmed by 2 bases and 2 bases, with 10 bases remaining between them. CDR3 DNA sequence: TGTGCCAGCAGCTTAACGCCAGGGACCTACGAGCAGTACTTC. This translates into CASSLTPGTYEQYF.

The chain joins TRBV7-2 to TRBJ2-5; 7 bases match TRBD2. The germline V gene encodes CDR1 SGHTA and CDR2 FQGNSA. The CDR3 contains 14 residues. V shed 2 bases and J 5 bases; nucleotides not matched to a gene: 5. The CDR3 DNA is TGTGCCAGCAGCTTATCATGGGGAGGGGAGACCCAGTACTTC. Protein: CASSLSWGGETQYF. Combining the CDR3 with reference TRBV7-2 and TRBJ2-5 gives the whole variable domain GAGVSQSPSNKVTEKGKDVELRCDPISGHTALYWYRQSLGQGLEFLIYFQGNSAPDKSGLPSDRFSAERTGGSVSTLTIQRTQQEDSAVYLCASSLSWGGETQYFGPGTRLLVL.

CDR3 region: CASAPLANYGYTF. The CDR3 DNA is TGTGCCAGCGCGCCCTTAGCTAACTATGGCTACACCTTC. The chain recombines TRBV12-3 or TRBV12-4 with TRBJ1-2; D not resolved. Trimming removed 8 bases from V and 0 bases from J, with 10 bases in between. The CDR3 runs 13 residues.

The chain carries TRBV20-1 and TRBJ2-7; 8 bases map to TRBD1. J was trimmed by 2 bases and V by 5 bases; bases with no gene match: 8. The CDR3 runs to 14 residues. Germline CDR1 is DFQATT and CDR2 is SNEGSKA (reference sequence). The CDR3 spells CSAGSDRAPYEQYF. The CDR3, as DNA: TGCAGTGCTGGTTCGGACAGGGCACCCTACGAGCAGTACTTC.

This clonotype was seen only a few times. The V gene is TRBV7-2, the J gene TRBJ2-7; D call uncertain. Germline CDR1 is SGHTA and CDR2 is FQGNSA. The CDR3 spans 16 residues. V gave up 4 bases and J gave up 2 bases, with 18 bases separating them. The CDR3 DNA sequence: TGTGCCAGCAGCTCCCGCCTAGGGCAGGCCGCCTACGAGCAGTACTTC. Its translation is CASSSRLGQAAYEQYF.

This clonotype turned up a few times. V is TRBV29-1 and J is TRBJ2-3; no definite D call. Trimming took off 2 bases at V and 1 base at J, with 4 bases between the two ends. CDR1 and CDR2 from the germline V gene are SQVTM and ANQGSEA. The CDR3 is made up of 12 amino acids. Written as DNA, the CDR3 is TGCAGCGTTGAACTCGGCACAGATACGCAGTATTTT. Protein sequence: CSVELGTDTQYF.

V and J are TRBV12-3 or TRBV12-4 and TRBJ2-3; possible D gene TRBD1, 5 bases. With 6 bases removed from V and 4 bases from J, the gap between germline ends came to 17 bases. The CDR3 runs 15 residues. The CDR3 protein is CASSPAWGFADTQYF. The CDR3 region has the DNA TGTGCCAGCAGCCCCGCGTGGGGCTTCGCAGATACGCAGTATTTT.

The chain employs TRBV20-1 and TRBJ2-5; 8 nucleotides line up with TRBD2. The germline V gene has CDR1 DFQATT and CDR2 SNEGSKA (reference sequence). V was clipped by 5 bases and J by 5 bases; unmatched bases: 10. The CDR3 contains 14 residues. The CDR3 DNA follows: TGCAGTGCTTCTTCGGGGGGGGCATTTGAGACCCAGTACTTC. Its protein product is CSASSGGAFETQYF.

This chain uses TRBV20-1 with TRBJ2-3; TRBD2 matches at 10 bases. This CDR3 spans 17 amino acids. CDR1 is DFQATT and CDR2 is SNEGSKA in the germline V gene (reference sequence). J gave up 3 bases and V 2 bases, and 11 bases lay outside the gene matches. Written as DNA, the CDR3 is TGCAGTGCTAGAACGACGAGCGGGGGGGCTCTGACAGATACGCAGTATTTT. It translates to CSARTTSGGALTDTQYF.

The chain couples TRBV7-9 to TRBJ1-4; a weak D match, TRBD1 (6 bases). Looked up from germline, CDR1 is SEHNR and CDR2 is FQNEAQ (reference sequence). V lost 1 base and J lost 8, with 14 bases in between. This CDR3 has 15 residues. The CDR3 bases are TGTGCCAGCAGCTTAGTAGCCAGGGGATACGAAAAACTGTTTTTT. It is translated as CASSLVARGYEKLFF.

The gene calls are TRBV3-1 and TRBJ1-4; D may be TRBD1 (5 bases). V was pared by 5 bases and J by 6 bases, with 13 bases between. The CDR3 loop spans 14 amino acids. Per the germline V gene, CDR1 is LGHDT and CDR2 is YNNKEL (reference sequence). Written as DNA, the CDR3 is TGTGCCAGCAGCGGGCCAGGGAACGATGAAAAACTGTTTTTT. It is translated as CASSGPGNDEKLFF. Variable domain in full (rest from reference TRBV3-1 and TRBJ1-4): DTAVSQTPKYLVTQMGNDKSIKCEQNLGHDTMYWYKQDSKKFLKIMFSYNNKELIINETVPNRFSPKSPDKAHLNLHINSLELGDSAVYFCASSGPGNDEKLFFGSGTQLSVL.

The CDR3 reads CSARPSGGSTYTQYF. The DNA of the CDR3 is TGCAGTGCTAGACCTAGCGGGGGGAGTACCTATACGCAGTATTTT. This chain links TRBV20-1 with TRBJ2-3; 11 bases are shared with TRBD2. Per the germline V gene, CDR1 is DFQATT and CDR2 is SNEGSKA (reference sequence). V gave up 2 bases and J gave up 7 bases; unmatched junction bases: 8. CDR3 length: 15 residues.

The chain has TRBV6-5 and TRBJ1-5; D not resolved. V lost 4 bases and J lost 4, with 8 bases in between. Per germline, CDR1 MNHEY and CDR2 SVGAGI. This CDR3 has 13 residues. The CDR3 coding sequence is TGTGCCAGCAGTTCAAACGAGAATCAGCCCCAGCATTTT. As protein: CASSSNENQPQHF.

This clonotype has a single count. The chain employs TRBV20-1 and TRBJ2-5, with TRBD2 matching over 7 bases. V lost 5 bases to trimming and J lost 5 bases; unmatched junction nucleotides: 8. Germline CDR1 DFQATT, CDR2 SNEGSKA (reference sequence). CDR3 length: 13 amino acids. DNA of the CDR3: TGCAGTGCTCGTGGTAGCGGGTGGGAGACCCAGTACTTC. Its protein is CSARGSGWETQYF.

The CDR3 DNA sequence: TGCAGCGCGGGACAGGGAGATGGCTACACCTTC. Translation gives CSAGQGDGYTF. The chain has TRBV29-1 and TRBJ1-2; TRBD1 agrees at 9 bases. CDR3 length equals 11 residues. Trimming cost V 7 bases and J 6 bases; bases outside gene matches: 3. The germline gives CDR1 SQVTM, CDR2 ANQGSEA.

The chain uses TRBV5-1 and TRBJ1-6, with a possible D match to TRBD1 (6 bases). This CDR3 has 17 amino acids. V gave up 1 base and J gave up 1 base, with 12 bases separating them. Germline-derived CDR1 and CDR2 are SGHRS and YFSETQ. The CDR3 bases are TGCGCCAGCAGCTTGTCCGGGCAGGGGTCCTATAATTCACCCCTCCACTTT. Translation gives CASSLSGQGSYNSPLHF.

In this sample, this clonotype turned up a few times. The J gene is TRBJ2-5, the V gene TRBV10-3; D is unclear. The CDR3 spans 15 residues. Germline values: CDR1 ENHRY, CDR2 SYGVKD. V shed 0 bases and J shed 2 bases, with 10 bases lying between them. The CDR3, as DNA: TGTGCCATCAGTGAGTCGAACAGCCTACAAGAGACCCAGTACTTC. Amino acid sequence: CAISESNSLQETQYF.